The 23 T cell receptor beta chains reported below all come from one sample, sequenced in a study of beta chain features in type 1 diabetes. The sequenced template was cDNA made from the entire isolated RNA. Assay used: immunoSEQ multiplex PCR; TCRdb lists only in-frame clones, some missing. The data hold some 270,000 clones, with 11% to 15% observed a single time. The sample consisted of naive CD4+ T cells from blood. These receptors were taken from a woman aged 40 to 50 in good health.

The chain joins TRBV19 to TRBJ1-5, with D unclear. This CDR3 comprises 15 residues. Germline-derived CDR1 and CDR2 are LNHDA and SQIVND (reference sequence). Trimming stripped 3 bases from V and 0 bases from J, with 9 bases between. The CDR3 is CASSIGWSSNQPQHF. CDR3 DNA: TGTGCCAGTAGTATTGGTTGGAGTAGCAATCAGCCCCAGCATTTT.

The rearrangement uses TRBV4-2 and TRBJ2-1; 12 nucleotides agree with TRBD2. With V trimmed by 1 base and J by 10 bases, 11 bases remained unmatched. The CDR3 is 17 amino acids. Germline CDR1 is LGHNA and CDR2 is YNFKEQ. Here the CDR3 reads CASSQVGLAGGPREQFF. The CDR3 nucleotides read TGTGCCAGCAGCCAAGTGGGCCTAGCGGGGGGGCCTCGGGAGCAGTTCTTC.

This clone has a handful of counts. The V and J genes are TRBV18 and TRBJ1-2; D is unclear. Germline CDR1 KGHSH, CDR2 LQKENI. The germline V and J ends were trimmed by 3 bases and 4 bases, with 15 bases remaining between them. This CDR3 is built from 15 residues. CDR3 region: CASSPLGLNGYGYTF. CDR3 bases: TGTGCCAGCTCACCGCTAGGACTGAATGGCTATGGCTACACCTTC.

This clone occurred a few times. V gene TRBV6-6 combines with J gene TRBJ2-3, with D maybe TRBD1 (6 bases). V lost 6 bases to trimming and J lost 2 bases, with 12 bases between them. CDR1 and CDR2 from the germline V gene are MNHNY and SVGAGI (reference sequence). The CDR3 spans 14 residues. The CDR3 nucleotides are TGTGCCAGCAGGCCAGGGGCCCCCACAGATACGCAGTATTTT. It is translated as CASRPGAPTDTQYF.

The CDR3 DNA reads TGTGCCAGCAGCGTAGAAGCCAACTATGGCTACACCTTC. It codes for CASSVEANYGYTF. V is TRBV9 and J is TRBJ1-2; D is undetermined. The CDR3 has 13 amino acids. Germline-derived CDR1 and CDR2 are SGDLS and YYNGEE. V gave up 0 bases and J gave up 2 bases, with 5 bases separating them.

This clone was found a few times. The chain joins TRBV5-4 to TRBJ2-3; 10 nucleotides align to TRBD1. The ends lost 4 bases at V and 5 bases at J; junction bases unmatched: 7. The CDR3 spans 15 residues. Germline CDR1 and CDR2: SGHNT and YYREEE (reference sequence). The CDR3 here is CASSLDRGPGDTQYF. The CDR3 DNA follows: TGTGCCAGCAGCCTCGACAGGGGGCCGGGAGATACGCAGTATTTT.

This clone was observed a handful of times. CDR3 nucleotides: TGTGCCAGCAGCTCGGCTAGCCGTGATACGCAGTATTTT. Translating it yields CASSSASRDTQYF. This rearrangement joins TRBV7-6 to TRBJ2-3; D is perhaps TRBD2 (5 bases). Trimming took off 4 bases at V and 6 bases at J, with 11 bases between the two ends. The CDR3 extends over 13 amino acids. CDR1 is SGHVS and CDR2 is FNYEAQ in the germline V gene.

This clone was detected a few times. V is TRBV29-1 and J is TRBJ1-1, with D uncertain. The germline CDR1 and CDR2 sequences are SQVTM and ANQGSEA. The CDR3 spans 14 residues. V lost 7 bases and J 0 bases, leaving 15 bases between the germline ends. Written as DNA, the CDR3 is TGCAGCGCCAGAGGACCCGGGATGAACACTGAAGCTTTCTTT. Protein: CSARGPGMNTEAFF.

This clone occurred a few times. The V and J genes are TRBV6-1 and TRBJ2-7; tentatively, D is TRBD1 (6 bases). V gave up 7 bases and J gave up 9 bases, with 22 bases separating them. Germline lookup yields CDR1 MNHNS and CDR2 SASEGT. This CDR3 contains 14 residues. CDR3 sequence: CASNSGDRKSGQYF. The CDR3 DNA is TGTGCCAGCAACTCGGGCGACAGGAAATCGGGGCAGTACTTC.

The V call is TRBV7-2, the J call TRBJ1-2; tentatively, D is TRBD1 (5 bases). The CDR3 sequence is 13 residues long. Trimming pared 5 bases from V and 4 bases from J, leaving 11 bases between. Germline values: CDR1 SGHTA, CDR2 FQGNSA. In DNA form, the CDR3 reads TGTGCCAGCAGCCCCGACAGCTCCTATGGCTACACCTTC. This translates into CASSPDSSYGYTF.

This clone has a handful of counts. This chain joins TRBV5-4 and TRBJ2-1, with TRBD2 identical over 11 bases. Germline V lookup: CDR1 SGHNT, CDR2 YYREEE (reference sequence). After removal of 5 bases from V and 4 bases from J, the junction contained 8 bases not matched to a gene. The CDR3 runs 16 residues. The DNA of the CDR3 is TGTGCCAGCAGTGATACTAGCGGGGGACTATACAATGAGCAGTTCTTC. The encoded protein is CASSDTSGGLYNEQFF.

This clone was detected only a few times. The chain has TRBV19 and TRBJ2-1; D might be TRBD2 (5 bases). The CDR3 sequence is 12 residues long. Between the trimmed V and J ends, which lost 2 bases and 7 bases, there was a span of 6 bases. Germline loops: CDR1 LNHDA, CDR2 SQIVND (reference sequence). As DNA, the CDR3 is TGTGCCAGTAGTATACGGGGTAATGAGCAGTTCTTC. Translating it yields CASSIRGNEQFF.

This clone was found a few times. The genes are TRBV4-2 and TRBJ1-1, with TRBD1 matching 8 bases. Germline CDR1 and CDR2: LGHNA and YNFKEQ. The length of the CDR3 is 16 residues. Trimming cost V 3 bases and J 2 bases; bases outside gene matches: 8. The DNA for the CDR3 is TGTGCCAGCAGCCAGGGAAGACAGGGGCTCAACACTGAAGCTTTCTTT. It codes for CASSQGRQGLNTEAFF.

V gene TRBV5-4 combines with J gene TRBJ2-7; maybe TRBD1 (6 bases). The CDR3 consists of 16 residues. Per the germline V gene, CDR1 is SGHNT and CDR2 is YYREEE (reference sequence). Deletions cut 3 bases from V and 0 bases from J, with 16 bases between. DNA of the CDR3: TGTGCCAGCAGCTCCGACTGGGGGCCAAGCTCCTACGAGCAGTACTTC. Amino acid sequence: CASSSDWGPSSYEQYF.

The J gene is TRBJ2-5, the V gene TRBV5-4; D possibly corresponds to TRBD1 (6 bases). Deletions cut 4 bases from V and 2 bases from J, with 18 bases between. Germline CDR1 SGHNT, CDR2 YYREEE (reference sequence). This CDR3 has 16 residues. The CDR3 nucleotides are TGTGCCAGCAGCCTTAAGCCACAGGGACGACAAGAGACCCAGTACTTC. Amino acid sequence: CASSLKPQGRQETQYF.

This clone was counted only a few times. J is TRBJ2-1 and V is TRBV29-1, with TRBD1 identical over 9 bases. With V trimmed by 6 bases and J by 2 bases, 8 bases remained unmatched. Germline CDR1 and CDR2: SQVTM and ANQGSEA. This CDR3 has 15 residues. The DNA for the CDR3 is TGCAGCGTGGGCGGGACAGGGAGTACCTACAATGAGCAGTTCTTC. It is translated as CSVGGTGSTYNEQFF.

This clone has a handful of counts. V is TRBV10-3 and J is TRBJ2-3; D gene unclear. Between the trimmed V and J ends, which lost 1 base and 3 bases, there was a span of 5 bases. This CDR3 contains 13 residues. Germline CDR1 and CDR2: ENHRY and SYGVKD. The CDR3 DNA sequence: TGTGCCATCAGTGAGTTCCGGACAGATACGCAGTATTTT. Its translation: CAISEFRTDTQYF.

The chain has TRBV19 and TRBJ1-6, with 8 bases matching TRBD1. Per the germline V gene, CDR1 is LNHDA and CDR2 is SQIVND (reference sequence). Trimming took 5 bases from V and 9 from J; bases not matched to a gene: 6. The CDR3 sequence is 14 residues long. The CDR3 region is CASSAGTGPSPLHF. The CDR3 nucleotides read TGTGCCAGTAGTGCCGGGACAGGCCCTTCACCCCTCCACTTT.

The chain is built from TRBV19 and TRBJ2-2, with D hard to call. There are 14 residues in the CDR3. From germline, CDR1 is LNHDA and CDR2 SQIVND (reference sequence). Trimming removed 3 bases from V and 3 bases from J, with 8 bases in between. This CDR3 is CASSMNLDTGELFF. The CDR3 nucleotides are TGTGCCAGTAGTATGAACCTAGACACCGGGGAGCTGTTTTTT.

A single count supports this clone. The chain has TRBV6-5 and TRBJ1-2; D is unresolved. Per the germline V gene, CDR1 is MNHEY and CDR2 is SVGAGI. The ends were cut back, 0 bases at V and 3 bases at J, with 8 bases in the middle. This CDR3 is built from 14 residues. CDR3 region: CASSYSRNDYGYTF. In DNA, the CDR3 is TGTGCCAGCAGTTACTCCAGGAACGACTATGGCTACACCTTC.

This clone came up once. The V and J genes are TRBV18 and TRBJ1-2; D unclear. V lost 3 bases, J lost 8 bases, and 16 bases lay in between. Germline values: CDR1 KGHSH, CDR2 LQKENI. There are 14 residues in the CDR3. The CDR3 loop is CASSPPATRRGYTF. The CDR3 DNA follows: TGTGCCAGCTCACCTCCCGCCACGAGGAGGGGCTACACCTTC. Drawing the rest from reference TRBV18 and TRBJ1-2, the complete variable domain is NAGVMQNPRHLVRRRGQEARLRCSPMKGHSHVYWYRQLPEEGLKFMVYLQKENIIDESGMPKERFSAEFPKEGPSILRIQQVVRGDSAAYFCASSPPATRRGYTFGSGTRLTVV.

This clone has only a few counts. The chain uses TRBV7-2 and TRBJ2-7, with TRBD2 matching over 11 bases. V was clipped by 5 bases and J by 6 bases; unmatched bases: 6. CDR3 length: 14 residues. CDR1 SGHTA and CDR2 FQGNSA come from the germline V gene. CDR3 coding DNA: TGTGCCAGCAGCCAACTAGCGGGGGCCTCCGAGCAGTACTTC. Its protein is CASSQLAGASEQYF.

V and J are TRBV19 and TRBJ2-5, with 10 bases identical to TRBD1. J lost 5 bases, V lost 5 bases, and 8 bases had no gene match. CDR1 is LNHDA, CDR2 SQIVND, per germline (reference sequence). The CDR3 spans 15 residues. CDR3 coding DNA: TGTGCCAGTAGTCCTGGGACAGGGGTTTGGGAGACCCAGTACTTC. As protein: CASSPGTGVWETQYF.